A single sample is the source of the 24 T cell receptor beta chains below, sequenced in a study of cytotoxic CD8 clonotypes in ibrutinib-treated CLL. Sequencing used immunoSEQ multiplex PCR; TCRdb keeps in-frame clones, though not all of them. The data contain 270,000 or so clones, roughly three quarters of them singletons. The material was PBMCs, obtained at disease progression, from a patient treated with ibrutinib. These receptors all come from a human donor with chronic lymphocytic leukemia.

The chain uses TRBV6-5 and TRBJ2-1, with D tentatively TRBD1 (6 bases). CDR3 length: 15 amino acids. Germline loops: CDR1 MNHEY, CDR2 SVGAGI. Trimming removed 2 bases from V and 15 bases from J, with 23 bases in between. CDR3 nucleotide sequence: TGTGCCAGCAGTTACAGAGGGGGTGGACTCTCCGGTGTGTTCTTC. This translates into CASSYRGGGLSGVFF.

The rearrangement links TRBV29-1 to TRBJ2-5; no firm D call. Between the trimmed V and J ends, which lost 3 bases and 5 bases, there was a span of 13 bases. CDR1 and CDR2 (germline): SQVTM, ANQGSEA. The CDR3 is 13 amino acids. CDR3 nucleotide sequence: TGCAGCGTTGACAGTATAGGTGGGGAGACCCAGTACTTC. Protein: CSVDSIGGETQYF.

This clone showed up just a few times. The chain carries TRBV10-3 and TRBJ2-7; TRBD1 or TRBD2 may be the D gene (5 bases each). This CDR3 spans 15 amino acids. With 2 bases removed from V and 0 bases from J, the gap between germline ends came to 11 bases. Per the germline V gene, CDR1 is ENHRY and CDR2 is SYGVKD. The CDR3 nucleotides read TGTGCCATCAGTGAGGGGGGACCTAGCTCCTACGAGCAGTACTTC. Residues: CAISEGGPSSYEQYF.

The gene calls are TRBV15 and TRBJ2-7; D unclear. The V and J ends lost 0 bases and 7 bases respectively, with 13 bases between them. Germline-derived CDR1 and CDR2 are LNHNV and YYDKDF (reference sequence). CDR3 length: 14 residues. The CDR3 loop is CATSRDMWAEEQYF. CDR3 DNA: TGTGCCACCAGCAGAGATATGTGGGCTGAAGAGCAGTACTTC.

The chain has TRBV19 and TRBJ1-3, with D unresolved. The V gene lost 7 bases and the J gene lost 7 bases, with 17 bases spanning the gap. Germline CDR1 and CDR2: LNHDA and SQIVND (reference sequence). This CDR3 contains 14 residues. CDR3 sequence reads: CASTQAVVWNTIYF. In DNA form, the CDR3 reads TGTGCCAGTACACAAGCGGTGGTCTGGAACACCATATATTTT.

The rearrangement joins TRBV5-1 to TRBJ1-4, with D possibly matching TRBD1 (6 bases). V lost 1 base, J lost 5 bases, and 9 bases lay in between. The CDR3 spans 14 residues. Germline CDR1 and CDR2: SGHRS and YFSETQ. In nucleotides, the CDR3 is TGCGCCAGCAGCTTGACAGGGACAAATGAAAAACTGTTTTTT. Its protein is CASSLTGTNEKLFF.

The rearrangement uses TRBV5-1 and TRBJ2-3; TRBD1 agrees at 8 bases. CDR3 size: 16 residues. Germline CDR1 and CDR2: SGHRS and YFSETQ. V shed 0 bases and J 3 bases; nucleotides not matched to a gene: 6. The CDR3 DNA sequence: TGCGCCAGCAGCTTGGATGGACAGGGAATGACAGATACGCAGTATTTT. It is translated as CASSLDGQGMTDTQYF.

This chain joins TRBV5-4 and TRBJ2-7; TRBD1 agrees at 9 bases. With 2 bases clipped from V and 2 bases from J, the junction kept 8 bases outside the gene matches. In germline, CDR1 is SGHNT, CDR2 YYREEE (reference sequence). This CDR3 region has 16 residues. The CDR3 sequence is CASSFRDRVFPYEQYF. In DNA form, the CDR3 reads TGTGCCAGCAGCTTCCGGGACAGGGTTTTTCCCTACGAGCAGTACTTC.

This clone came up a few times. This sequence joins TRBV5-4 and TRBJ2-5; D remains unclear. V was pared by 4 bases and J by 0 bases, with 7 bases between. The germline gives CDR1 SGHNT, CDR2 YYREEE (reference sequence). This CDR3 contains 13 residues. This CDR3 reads CASSPLNQETQYF. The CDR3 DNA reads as TGTGCCAGCAGCCCACTAAACCAAGAGACCCAGTACTTC.

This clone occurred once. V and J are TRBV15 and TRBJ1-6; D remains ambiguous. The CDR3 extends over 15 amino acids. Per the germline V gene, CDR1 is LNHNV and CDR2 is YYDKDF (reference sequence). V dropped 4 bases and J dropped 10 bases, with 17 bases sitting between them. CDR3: CATSKLSPGRSPLHF. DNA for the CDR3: TGTGCCACCAGCAAACTTTCCCCTGGGCGATCACCCCTCCACTTT.

CDR3 nucleotides: TGCGCCAGCAGCCAAGCCGACAGGTACTCCTACGAGCAGTACTTC. This codes for CASSQADRYSYEQYF. J is TRBJ2-7 and V is TRBV4-3; weak D call: TRBD1 (6 bases). The CDR3 totals 15 residues. CDR1 and CDR2 from the germline V gene are LGHNA and YSLEER. The V end lost 1 base, the J end lost 0 bases, and 10 bases lay between the germline ends.

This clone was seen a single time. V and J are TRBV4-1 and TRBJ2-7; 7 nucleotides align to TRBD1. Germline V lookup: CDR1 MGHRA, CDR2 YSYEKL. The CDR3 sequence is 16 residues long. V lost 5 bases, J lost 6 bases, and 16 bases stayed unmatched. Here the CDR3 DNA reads TGCGCCAGCAGCAGGGTCCGGGACAGAGTTCTGGTCGAGCAGTACTTC. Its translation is CASSRVRDRVLVEQYF.

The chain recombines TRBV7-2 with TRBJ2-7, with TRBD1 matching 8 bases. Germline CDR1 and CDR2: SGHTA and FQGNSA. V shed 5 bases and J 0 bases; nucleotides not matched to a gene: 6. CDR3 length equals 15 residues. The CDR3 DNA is TGTGCCAGCAGCGCGGGGACAGGCGCCTCCTACGAGCAGTACTTC. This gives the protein CASSAGTGASYEQYF. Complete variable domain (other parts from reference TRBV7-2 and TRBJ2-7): GAGVSQSPSNKVTEKGKDVELRCDPISGHTALYWYRQSLGQGLEFLIYFQGNSAPDKSGLPSDRFSAERTGGSVSTLTIQRTQQEDSAVYLCASSAGTGASYEQYFGPGTRLTVT.

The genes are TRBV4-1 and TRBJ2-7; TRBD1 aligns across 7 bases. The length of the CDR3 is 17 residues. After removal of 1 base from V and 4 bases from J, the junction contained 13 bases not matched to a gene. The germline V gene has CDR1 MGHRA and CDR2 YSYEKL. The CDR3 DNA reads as TGCGCCAGCAGCCAAGGCGCTAACAGGGGCCCCGGGTACGAGCAGTACTTC. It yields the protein CASSQGANRGPGYEQYF.

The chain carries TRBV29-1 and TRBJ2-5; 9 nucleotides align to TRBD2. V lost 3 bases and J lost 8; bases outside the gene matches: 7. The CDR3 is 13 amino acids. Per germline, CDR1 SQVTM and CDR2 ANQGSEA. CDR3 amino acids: CSVDWLAGTTQYF. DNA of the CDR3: TGCAGCGTTGATTGGCTAGCGGGGACAACCCAGTACTTC.

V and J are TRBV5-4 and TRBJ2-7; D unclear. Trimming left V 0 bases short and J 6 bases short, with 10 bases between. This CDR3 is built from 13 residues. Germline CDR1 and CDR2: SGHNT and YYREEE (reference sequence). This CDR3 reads CASSLEIAAEQYF. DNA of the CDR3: TGTGCCAGCAGCTTGGAGATAGCAGCCGAGCAGTACTTC.

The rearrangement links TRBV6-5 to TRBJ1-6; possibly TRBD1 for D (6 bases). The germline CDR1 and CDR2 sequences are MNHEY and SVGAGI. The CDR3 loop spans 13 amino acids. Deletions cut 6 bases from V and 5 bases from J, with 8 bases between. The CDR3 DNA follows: TGTGCCAGCAGCGGACAGAATAATTCACCCCTCCACTTT. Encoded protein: CASSGQNNSPLHF.

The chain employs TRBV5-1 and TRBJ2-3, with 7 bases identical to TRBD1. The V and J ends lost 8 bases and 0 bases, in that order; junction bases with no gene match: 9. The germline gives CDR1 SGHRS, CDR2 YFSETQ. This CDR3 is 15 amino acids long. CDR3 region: CASTNRGPSTDTQYF. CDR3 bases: TGCGCCAGTACCAACAGGGGCCCCAGCACAGATACGCAGTATTTT.

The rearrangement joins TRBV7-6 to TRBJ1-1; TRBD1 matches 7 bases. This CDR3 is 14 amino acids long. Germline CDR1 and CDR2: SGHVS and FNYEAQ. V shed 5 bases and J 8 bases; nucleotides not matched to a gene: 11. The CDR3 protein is CASSPGQFENEAFF. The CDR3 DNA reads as TGTGCCAGCAGCCCGGGACAGTTTGAGAACGAAGCTTTCTTT.

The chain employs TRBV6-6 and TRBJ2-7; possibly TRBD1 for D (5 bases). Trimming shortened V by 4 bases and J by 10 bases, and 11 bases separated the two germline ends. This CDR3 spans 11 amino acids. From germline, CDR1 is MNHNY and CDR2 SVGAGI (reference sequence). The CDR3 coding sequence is TGTGCCAGCAGTTTAGGGGCCGGTCAGTACTTC. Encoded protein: CASSLGAGQYF.

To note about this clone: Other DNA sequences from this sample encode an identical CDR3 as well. The CDR3 DNA reads TGTGCCAGTAGTCCCGGGACAGCTTACGAGCAGTACTTC. Translating gives CASSPGTAYEQYF. This chain links TRBV19 with TRBJ2-7; TRBD1 matches at 7 bases. J gave up 4 bases and V 5 bases, and 5 bases lay outside the gene matches. This CDR3 has 13 residues. From germline, CDR1 is LNHDA and CDR2 SQIVND (reference sequence). Based on the CDR3 plus reference TRBV19 and TRBJ2-7, the full variable domain is DGGITQSPKYLFRKEGQNVTLSCEQNLNHDAMYWYRQDPGQGLRLIYYSQIVNDFQKGDIAEGYSVSREKKESFPLTVTSAQKNPTAFYLCASSPGTAYEQYFGPGTRLTVT.

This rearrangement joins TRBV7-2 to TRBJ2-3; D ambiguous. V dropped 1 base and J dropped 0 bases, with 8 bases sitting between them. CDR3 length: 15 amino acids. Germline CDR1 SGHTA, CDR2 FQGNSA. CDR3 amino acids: CASSLGLGSTDTQYF. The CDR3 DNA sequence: TGTGCCAGCAGCTTAGGGCTAGGTAGCACAGATACGCAGTATTTT.

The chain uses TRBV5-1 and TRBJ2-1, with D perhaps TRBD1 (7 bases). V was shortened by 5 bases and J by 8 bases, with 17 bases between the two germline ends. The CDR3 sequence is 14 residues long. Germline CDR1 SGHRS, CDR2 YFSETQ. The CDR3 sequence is CASRAGQGGDEQFF. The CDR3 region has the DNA TGCGCCAGCAGGGCTGGGCAGGGGGGCGATGAGCAGTTCTTC.

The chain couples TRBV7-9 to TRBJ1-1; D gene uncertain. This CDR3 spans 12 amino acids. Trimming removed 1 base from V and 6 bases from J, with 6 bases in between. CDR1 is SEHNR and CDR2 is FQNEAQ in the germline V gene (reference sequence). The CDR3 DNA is TGTGCCAGCAGCTTAGTAGAGGCTGAAGCTTTCTTT. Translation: CASSLVEAEAFF.